These 8 T cell receptor beta chains originate from one sample sequenced in a study of regulatory T cells in long-lasting Graves disease. The authors built TCR beta libraries using iRepertoire HTBI primers and Arm-PCR of CDR3 regions. MiXCR was run by TCRdb on the multiplex PCR reads, yielding one entry per CDR3 protein. The data hold hundreds of thousands of distinct CDR3 sequences, with around 15% observed a single time. Time point denoted: newly diagnosed GD, antithyroid drugs for less than 3 months. Isolated PBMC RNA provided the starting material for the TCR library. This sample was shared with a second study, whose subject was T cells in Graves' hyperthyroidism and ophthalmopathy.

Material: peripheral blood mononuclear cells (PBMCs), obtained at new diagnosis, from a patient treated with antithyroid drugs. The receptors here all came from a woman aged 40-60 years with Graves disease.

This clonotype has at least ten counts. The rearrangement links TRBV30 to TRBJ2-2; D gene ambiguous. Germline V gene sequence: CDR1 GTSNPN, CDR2 SVGIG (reference sequence). V was clipped by 5 bases and J by 2 bases, with 9 bases between them. The CDR3 is made up of 13 amino acids. The chain's CDR3 is CAWGQPNTGELFF. CDR3 in DNA: TGTGCCTGGGGGCAGCCAAACACCGGGGAGCTGTTTTTT.

This clonotype appeared many times. CDR3 region: CASSSGPHSTINYGYTF. DNA of the CDR3: TGTGCCAGCAGTTCGGGCCCACACAGTACCATTAACTATGGCTACACCTTC. The chain combines TRBV12-3 or TRBV12-4 with TRBJ1-2; D ambiguous. V shed 4 bases and J shed 1 base, with 19 bases lying between them. This CDR3 contains 17 residues.

At least ten counts were recorded for this clonotype. The chain combines TRBV27 with TRBJ2-7; D possibly corresponds to TRBD2 (7 bases). The CDR3 has 14 amino acids. CDR1 and CDR2 from the germline V gene are MNHEY and SMNVEV (reference sequence). The V and J ends lost 7 bases and 2 bases respectively, with 15 bases between them. The CDR3 is CASKLGGAPYEQYF. In nucleotides, the CDR3 is TGTGCCAGCAAACTGGGGGGGGCCCCCTACGAGCAGTACTTC.

In this sample, this clonotype turned up many times. V usage is TRBV2 and J usage is TRBJ2-2, with 8 bases lining up with TRBD2. V lost 11 bases, J lost 4 bases, and 12 bases stayed unmatched. Germline-derived CDR1 and CDR2 are SNHLY and FYNNEI. CDR3 length equals 15 residues. DNA for the CDR3: TGTGCCCTAGGCCGGGGGGGGACGATCACCGGGGAGCTGTTTTTT. Translation gives CALGRGGTITGELFF.

This clonotype was picked up a small number of times. The chain recombines TRBV7-9 with TRBJ2-5; D unclear. The germline V gene encodes CDR1 SEHNR and CDR2 FQNEAQ (reference sequence). Trimming took off 1 base at V and 0 bases at J, with 15 bases between the two ends. This CDR3 contains 17 residues. DNA for the CDR3: TGTGCCAGCAGCTTAGAAGCGACCCTTTTGTACCAAGAGACCCAGTACTTC. Its protein product is CASSLEATLLYQETQYF. Full variable domain (outside the CDR3, taken from reference TRBV7-9 and TRBJ2-5): DTGVSQNPRHKITKRGQNVTFRCDPISEHNRLYWYRQTLGQGPEFLTYFQNEAQLEKSRLLSDRFSAERPKGSFSTLEIQRTEQGDSAMYLCASSLEATLLYQETQYFGPGTRLLVL.

This clonotype was seen ten or more times. The chain uses TRBV5-1 and TRBJ2-2, with a weak D call TRBD1 (6 bases). Trimming pared 2 bases from V and 3 bases from J, leaving 8 bases between. The CDR3 extends over 14 amino acids. Looked up from germline, CDR1 is SGHRS and CDR2 is YFSETQ. The CDR3 sequence is CASSFSGDTGELFF. In nucleotides, the CDR3 is TGCGCCAGCAGCTTCTCAGGGGACACCGGGGAGCTGTTTTTT.

V usage is TRBV28 and J usage is TRBJ1-2; 10 bases align to TRBD1. Germline-derived CDR1 and CDR2 are MDHEN and SYDVKM. Trimming cost V 6 bases and J 7 bases; bases outside gene matches: 8. The CDR3 contains 14 residues. The DNA for the CDR3 is TGTGCCAGCAGGCGACCGGGACAGGGGACTGGCTACACCTTC. Translating gives CASRRPGQGTGYTF.

The J gene is TRBJ1-1, the V gene TRBV25-1, with D unresolved. Germline V gene data show CDR1 as MGHDK and CDR2 as SYGVNS. The CDR3 consists of 13 residues. Trimming left V 3 bases short and J 6 bases short, with 11 bases between. The CDR3 nucleotides are TGTGCCAGCAGTGAGCCGGTCCGGGCTGAAGCTTTCTTT. This sequence encodes CASSEPVRAEAFF.